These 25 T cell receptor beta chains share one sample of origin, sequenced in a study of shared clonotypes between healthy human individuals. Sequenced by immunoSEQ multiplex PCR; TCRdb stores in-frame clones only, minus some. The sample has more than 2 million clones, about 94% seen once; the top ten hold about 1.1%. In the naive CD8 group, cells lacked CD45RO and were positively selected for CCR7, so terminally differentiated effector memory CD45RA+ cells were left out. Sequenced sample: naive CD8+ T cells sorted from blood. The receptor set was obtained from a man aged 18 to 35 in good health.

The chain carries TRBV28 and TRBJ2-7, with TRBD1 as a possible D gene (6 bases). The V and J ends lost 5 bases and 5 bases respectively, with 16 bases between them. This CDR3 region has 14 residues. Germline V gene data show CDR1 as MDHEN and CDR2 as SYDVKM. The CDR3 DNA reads TGTGCCAGCAGTCTACAGGGATGGGACCACGAGCAGTACTTC. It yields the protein CASSLQGWDHEQYF.

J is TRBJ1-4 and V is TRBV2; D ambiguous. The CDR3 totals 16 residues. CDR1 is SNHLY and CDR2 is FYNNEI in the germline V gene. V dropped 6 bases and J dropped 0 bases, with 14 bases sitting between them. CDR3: CASRRLTFSTNEKLFF. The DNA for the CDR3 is TGTGCCAGCAGGAGATTAACTTTTTCAACTAATGAAAAACTGTTTTTT.

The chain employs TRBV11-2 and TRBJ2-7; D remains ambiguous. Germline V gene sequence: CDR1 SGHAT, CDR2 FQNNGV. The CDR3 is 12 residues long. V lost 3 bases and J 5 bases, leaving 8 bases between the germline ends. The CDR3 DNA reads TGTGCCAGCAGCTTCGACACAAACGAGCAGTACTTC. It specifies CASSFDTNEQYF. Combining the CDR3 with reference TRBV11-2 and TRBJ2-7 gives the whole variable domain EAGVAQSPRYKIIEKRQSVAFWCNPISGHATLYWYQQILGQGPKLLIQFQNNGVVDDSQLPKDRFSAERLKGVDSTLKIQPAKLEDSAVYLCASSFDTNEQYFGPGTRLTVT.

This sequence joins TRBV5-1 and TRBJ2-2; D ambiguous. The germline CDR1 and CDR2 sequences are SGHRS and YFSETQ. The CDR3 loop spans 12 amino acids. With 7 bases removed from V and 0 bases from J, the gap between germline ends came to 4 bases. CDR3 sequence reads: CASLSNTGELFF. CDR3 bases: TGCGCCAGCCTCTCGAACACCGGGGAGCTGTTTTTT. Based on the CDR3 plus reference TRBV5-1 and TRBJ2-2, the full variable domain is KAGVTQTPRYLIKTRGQQVTLSCSPISGHRSVSWYQQTPGQGLQFLFEYFSETQRNKGNFPGRFSGRQFSNSRSEMNVSTLELGDSALYLCASLSNTGELFFGEGSRLTVL.

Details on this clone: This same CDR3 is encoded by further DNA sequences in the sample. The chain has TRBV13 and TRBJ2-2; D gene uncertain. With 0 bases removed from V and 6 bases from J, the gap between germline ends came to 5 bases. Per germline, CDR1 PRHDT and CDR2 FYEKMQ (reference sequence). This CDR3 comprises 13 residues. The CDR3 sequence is CASSLGSAGELFF. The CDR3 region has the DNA TGTGCCAGCAGCTTAGGGAGCGCCGGGGAGCTGTTTTTT. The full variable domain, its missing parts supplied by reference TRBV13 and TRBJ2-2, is AAGVIQSPRHLIKEKRETATLKCYPIPRHDTVYWYQQGPGQDPQFLISFYEKMQSDKGSIPDRFSAQQFSDYHSELNMSSLELGDSALYFCASSLGSAGELFFGEGSRLTVL.

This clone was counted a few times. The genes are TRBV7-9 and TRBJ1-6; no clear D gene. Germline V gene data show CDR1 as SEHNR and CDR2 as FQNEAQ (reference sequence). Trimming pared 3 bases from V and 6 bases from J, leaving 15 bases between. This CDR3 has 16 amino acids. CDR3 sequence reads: CASSFEGNPSNSPLHF. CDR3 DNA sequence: TGTGCCAGCAGCTTCGAAGGGAACCCGAGTAATTCACCCCTCCACTTT. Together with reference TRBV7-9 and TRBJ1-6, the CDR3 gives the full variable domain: DTGVSQNPRHKITKRGQNVTFRCDPISEHNRLYWYRQTLGQGPEFLTYFQNEAQLEKSRLLSDRFSAERPKGSFSTLEIQRTEQGDSAMYLCASSFEGNPSNSPLHFGNGTRLTVT.

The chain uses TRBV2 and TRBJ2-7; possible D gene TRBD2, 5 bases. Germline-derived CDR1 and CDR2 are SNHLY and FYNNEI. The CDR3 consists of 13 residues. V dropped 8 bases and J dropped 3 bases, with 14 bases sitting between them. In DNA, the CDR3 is TGTGCCAGCTGGAGGACGGAGAACTACGAGCAGTACTTC. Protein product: CASWRTENYEQYF.

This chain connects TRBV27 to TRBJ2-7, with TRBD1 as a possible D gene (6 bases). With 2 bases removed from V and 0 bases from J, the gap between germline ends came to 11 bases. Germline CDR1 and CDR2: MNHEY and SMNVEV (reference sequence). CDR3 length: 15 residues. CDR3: CASSLTGYYSYEQYF. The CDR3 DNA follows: TGTGCCAGCAGTTTAACAGGGTACTACTCCTACGAGCAGTACTTC.

The CDR3 loop is CASSALLLTGDYGYTF. Here the CDR3 DNA reads TGTGCCAGTAGTGCACTCCTCCTGACAGGGGACTATGGCTACACCTTC. This chain links TRBV19 with TRBJ1-2; 8 nucleotides line up with TRBD1. The CDR3 is made up of 16 amino acids. CDR1 and CDR2 from the germline V gene are LNHDA and SQIVND (reference sequence). After removal of 5 bases from V and 3 bases from J, the junction contained 11 bases not matched to a gene.

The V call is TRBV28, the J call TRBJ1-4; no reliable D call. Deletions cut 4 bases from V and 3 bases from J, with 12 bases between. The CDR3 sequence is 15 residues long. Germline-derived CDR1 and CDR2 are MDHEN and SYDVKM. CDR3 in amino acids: CASSSHGSANEKLFF. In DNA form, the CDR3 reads TGTGCCAGCAGTTCCCACGGTTCCGCTAATGAAAAACTGTTTTTT.

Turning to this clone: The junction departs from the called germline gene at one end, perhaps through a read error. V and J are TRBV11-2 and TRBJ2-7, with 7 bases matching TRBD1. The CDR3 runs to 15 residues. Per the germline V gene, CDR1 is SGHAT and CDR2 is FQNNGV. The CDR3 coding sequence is TGTGCCAGCAGCACCTACAGGGGCCGTTCCTACGAGCGGTACTTC. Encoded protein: CASSTYRGRSYERYF.

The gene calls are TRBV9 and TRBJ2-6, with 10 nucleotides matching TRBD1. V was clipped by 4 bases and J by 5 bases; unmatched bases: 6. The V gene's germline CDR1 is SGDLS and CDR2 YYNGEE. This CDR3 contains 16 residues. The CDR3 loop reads CASSPGTGVWANVLTF. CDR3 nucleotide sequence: TGTGCCAGCAGCCCAGGGACAGGGGTTTGGGCCAACGTCCTGACTTTC.

The CDR3 DNA reads TGTGCCTGGAGTGTGGTGACGGTAGGGGCTGGTGGCTACACCTTC. Its translation is CAWSVVTVGAGGYTF. The chain has TRBV30 and TRBJ1-2, with D possibly being TRBD1 (5 bases). The V and J ends lost 0 bases and 7 bases respectively, with 18 bases between them. This CDR3 has 15 amino acids. Germline values: CDR1 GTSNPN, CDR2 SVGIG (reference sequence).

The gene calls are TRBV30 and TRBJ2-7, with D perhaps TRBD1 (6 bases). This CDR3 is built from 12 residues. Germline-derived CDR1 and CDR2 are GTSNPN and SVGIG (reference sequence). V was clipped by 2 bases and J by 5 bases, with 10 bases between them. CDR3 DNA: TGTGCCTGGAGTCCCAACAGGGACGAGCAGTACTTC. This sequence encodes CAWSPNRDEQYF.

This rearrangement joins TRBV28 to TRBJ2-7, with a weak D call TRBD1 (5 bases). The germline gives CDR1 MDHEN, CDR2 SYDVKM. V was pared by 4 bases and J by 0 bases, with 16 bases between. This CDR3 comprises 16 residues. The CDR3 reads CASSSPPGRYSYEQYF. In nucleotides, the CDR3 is TGTGCCAGCAGTTCCCCCCCAGGGCGCTACTCCTACGAGCAGTACTTC. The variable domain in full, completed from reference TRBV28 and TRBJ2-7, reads DVKVTQSSRYLVKRTGEKVFLECVQDMDHENMFWYRQDPGLGLRLIYFSYDVKMKEKGDIPEGYSVSREKKERFSLILESASTNQTSMYLCASSSPPGRYSYEQYFGPGTRLTVT.

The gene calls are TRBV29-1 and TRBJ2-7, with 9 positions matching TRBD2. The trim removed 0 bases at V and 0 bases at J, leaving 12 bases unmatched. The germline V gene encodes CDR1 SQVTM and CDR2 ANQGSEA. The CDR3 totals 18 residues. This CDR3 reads CSVEDWSSGAHISYEQYF. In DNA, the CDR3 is TGCAGCGTTGAAGATTGGTCTAGCGGGGCGCATATCTCCTACGAGCAGTACTTC.

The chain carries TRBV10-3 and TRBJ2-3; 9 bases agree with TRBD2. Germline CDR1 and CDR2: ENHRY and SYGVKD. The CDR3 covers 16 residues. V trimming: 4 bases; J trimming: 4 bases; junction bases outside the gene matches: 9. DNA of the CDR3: TGTGCCATCAGTGGTCTTGCGGGAGGGCGTCCAGATACGCAGTATTTT. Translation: CAISGLAGGRPDTQYF.

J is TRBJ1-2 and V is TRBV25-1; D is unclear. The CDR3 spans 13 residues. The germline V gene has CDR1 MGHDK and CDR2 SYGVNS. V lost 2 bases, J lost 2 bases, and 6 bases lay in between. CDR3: CASSEVGNYGYTF. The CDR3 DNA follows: TGTGCCAGCAGTGAAGTAGGAAACTATGGCTACACCTTC.

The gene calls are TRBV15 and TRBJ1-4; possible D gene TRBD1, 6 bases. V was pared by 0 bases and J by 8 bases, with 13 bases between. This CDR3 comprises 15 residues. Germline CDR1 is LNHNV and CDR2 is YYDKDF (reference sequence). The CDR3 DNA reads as TGTGCCACCAGCAGAGAAGGGGGGCTTCAAGAAAAACTGTTTTTT. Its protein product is CATSREGGLQEKLFF. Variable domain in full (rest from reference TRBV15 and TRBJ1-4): DAMVIQNPRYQVTQFGKPVTLSCSQTLNHNVMYWYQQKSSQAPKLLFHYYDKDFNNEADTPDNFQSRRPNTSFCFLDIRSPGLGDTAMYLCATSREGGLQEKLFFGSGTQLSVL.

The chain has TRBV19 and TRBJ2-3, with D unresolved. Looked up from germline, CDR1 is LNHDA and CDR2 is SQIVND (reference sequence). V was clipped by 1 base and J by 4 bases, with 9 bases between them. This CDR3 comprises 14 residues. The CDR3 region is CASSIGELADTQYF. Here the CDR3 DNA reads TGTGCCAGTAGTATAGGGGAACTGGCAGATACGCAGTATTTT.

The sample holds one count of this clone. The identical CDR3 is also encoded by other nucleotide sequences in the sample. CDR3 in DNA: TGTGCCAGCAGCTTGGGCCAGCCCCAGCATTTT. It encodes CASSLGQPQHF. The J gene is TRBJ1-5, the V gene TRBV5-8; no clear D. This CDR3 comprises 11 residues. Trimming removed 0 bases from V and 7 bases from J, with 2 bases in between. From germline, CDR1 is SGHTS and CDR2 YDEGEE.

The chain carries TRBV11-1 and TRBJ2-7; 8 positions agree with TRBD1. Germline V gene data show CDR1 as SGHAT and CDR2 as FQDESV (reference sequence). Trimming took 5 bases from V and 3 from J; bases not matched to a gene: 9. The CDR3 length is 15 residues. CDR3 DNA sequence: TGTGCCAGCAGCGCCGGGACAGGCCTCTACTACGAGCAGTACTTC. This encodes CASSAGTGLYYEQYF.

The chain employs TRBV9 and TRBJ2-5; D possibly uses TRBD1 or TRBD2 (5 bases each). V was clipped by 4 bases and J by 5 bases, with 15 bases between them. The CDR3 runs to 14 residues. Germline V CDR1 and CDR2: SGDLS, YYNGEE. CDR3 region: CASSRDGATETQYF. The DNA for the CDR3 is TGTGCCAGCAGCAGGGACGGAGCTACCGAGACCCAGTACTTC.

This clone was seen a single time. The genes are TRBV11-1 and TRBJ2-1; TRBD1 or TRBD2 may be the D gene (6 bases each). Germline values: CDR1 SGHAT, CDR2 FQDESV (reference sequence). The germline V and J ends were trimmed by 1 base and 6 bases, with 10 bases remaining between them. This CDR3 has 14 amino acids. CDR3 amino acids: CASSLVGGGNEQFF. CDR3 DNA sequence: TGTGCCAGCAGCTTAGTAGGAGGGGGCAATGAGCAGTTCTTC.

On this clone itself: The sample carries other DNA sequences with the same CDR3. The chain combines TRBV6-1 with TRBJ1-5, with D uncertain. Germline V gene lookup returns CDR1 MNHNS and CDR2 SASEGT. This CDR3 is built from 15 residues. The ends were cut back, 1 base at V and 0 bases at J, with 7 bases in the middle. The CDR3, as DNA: TGTGCCAGCAGTGAAGGGGTTTATAGCAATCAGCCCCAGCATTTT. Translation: CASSEGVYSNQPQHF.